The 6 T cell receptor beta chains in this list originate from one sample, sequenced in a study of blood T cell repertoires in COVID-19. Profiled with immunoSEQ multiplex PCR; TCRdb holds only in-frame clones, not every one. The data show 450,000 or so clones, about 91% seen once. Sequencing was done on a sample of peripheral blood. The receptors derive from a man between 18 and 29 years old with COVID-19, enrolled during active disease.

A remark on this clone: The sample holds other DNA sequences that translate to the same CDR3. The J gene is TRBJ2-7, the V gene TRBV12-3 or TRBV12-4, with D hard to call. Deletions cut 2 bases from V and 2 bases from J, with 4 bases between. The CDR3 totals 12 residues. The CDR3 nucleotides are TGTGCCAGCAGTTTAAGCACCTACGAGCAGTACTTC. Its translation: CASSLSTYEQYF.

CDR3 protein: CASSKGQKETQYF. DNA of the CDR3: TGTGCCAGCAGCAAAGGACAGAAAGAGACCCAGTACTTC. The V and J genes are TRBV11-2 and TRBJ2-5; maybe TRBD1 (6 bases). Trimming shortened V by 5 bases and J by 3 bases, and 10 bases separated the two germline ends. From germline, CDR1 is SGHAT and CDR2 FQNNGV. The CDR3 loop spans 13 amino acids. Full variable domain (rest looked up from reference TRBV11-2 and TRBJ2-5): EAGVAQSPRYKIIEKRQSVAFWCNPISGHATLYWYQQILGQGPKLLIQFQNNGVVDDSQLPKDRFSAERLKGVDSTLKIQPAKLEDSAVYLCASSKGQKETQYFGPGTRLLVL.

The chain couples TRBV6-5 to TRBJ1-1; 7 bases are shared with TRBD1. The J segment lost 5 bases and the V segment lost 2 bases, leaving 8 bases of the junction unmatched. Germline V gene data show CDR1 as MNHEY and CDR2 as SVGAGI. CDR3 length equals 15 residues. CDR3 sequence: CASSYDRAVGTEAFF. DNA for the CDR3: TGTGCCAGCAGTTACGACAGGGCTGTGGGAACTGAAGCTTTCTTT.

This chain links TRBV2 with TRBJ2-1; TRBD2 matches at 9 bases. The junction had 5 bases not matched to a gene; V was cut back by 5 bases and J by 9 bases. The CDR3 has 13 amino acids. Germline CDR1 SNHLY, CDR2 FYNNEI. CDR3 region: CASSSGRWTEQFF. DNA of the CDR3: TGTGCCAGCAGTAGCGGGAGGTGGACTGAGCAGTTCTTC.

The chain combines TRBV10-2 with TRBJ2-7; TRBD2 might be the D (7 bases). This CDR3 region has 16 residues. The germline V gene has CDR1 WSHSY and CDR2 SAAADI. The V end was cut by 5 bases, the J end by 3 bases, with 20 bases between. The DNA of the CDR3 is TGCGCCAGCAGTCGACCGGAGAGCGGGACAAACTACGAGCAGTACTTC. This encodes CASSRPESGTNYEQYF.

This rearrangement joins TRBV19 to TRBJ1-5; possibly TRBD1 for D (6 bases). V was pared by 6 bases and J by 3 bases, with 12 bases between. CDR3 size: 14 residues. Germline CDR1 and CDR2: LNHDA and SQIVND (reference sequence). This CDR3 reads CASRDSLVNQPQHF. DNA of the CDR3: TGTGCCAGTAGGGACAGTTTGGTCAATCAGCCCCAGCATTTT.